Listed below are T cell receptor beta chains from one sample, sequenced in a study of blood T cell repertoires in COVID-19. TCRdb's table, derived via immunoSEQ multiplex PCR, lists solely in-frame clones and lacks some. The sample comprises 200,000 to 300,000 clones, roughly 88% of which are singletons, and over 2% rests with the top ten. Specimen: PBMCs or T cells enriched from blood (not recorded which). Receptors were obtained from a woman aged 50 to 60 who had recovered from COVID-19. The CDR3 runs from the conserved cysteine through the conserved F or W. D genes are given only for firm matches. Only part of the rows carry a size: once, few, many, or a class if the clone is expanded.

. | once | TRBJ2-7 | TRBV7-6 | TGTGCCAGCAGCTTAGGGGCAGGCTCCTACGAGCAGTACTTC | CASSLGAGSYEQYF
. | . | TRBJ1-5 | TRBV7-2 | TGTGCCAGCAGCTTAGTTACAGAGAGCAATCAGCCCCAGCATTTT | CASSLVTESNQPQHF
. | . | TRBJ2-2 | TRBV18 | TGTGCCAGCTCACCCATAAGAGGAAACACCGGGGAGCTGTTTTTT | CASSPIRGNTGELFF
TRBD2 | . | TRBJ2-3 | TRBV11-2 | TGTGCCAGCAGCCCGACTAGCGGGGGGACGGCAGATACGCAGTATTTT | CASSPTSGGTADTQYF
. | few | TRBJ2-5 | TRBV6-1 | TGTGCCAGCAGTGAAGCCCGACGGGGAAAGAGTCCCCAGTACTTC | CASSEARRGKSPQYF
. | . | TRBJ1-1 | TRBV19 | TGTGCCAGTACCTGGACACTGAACACTGAAGCTTTCTTT | CASTWTLNTEAFF
TRBD1 | . | TRBJ2-7 | TRBV5-6 | TGTGCCAGCAGCAGACAGGGGTGGGGAGAGCAGTACTTC | CASSRQGWGEQYF
. | . | TRBJ1-1 | TRBV19 | TGTGCCAGTTACGGGGTGAACACTGAAGCTTTCTTT | CASYGVNTEAFF
. | . | TRBJ2-7 | TRBV29-1 | TGCAGCGCGGGGGAGGACGAGCAGTACTTC | CSAGEDEQYF
TRBD1 | . | TRBJ2-5 | TRBV18 | TGTGCCAGCTCACCCCCGGGACAGCAAGAGACCCAGTACTTC | CASSPPGQQETQYF
TRBD1 | . | TRBJ1-6 | TRBV30 | TGTGCCTGGACAGGGGGCGCTGGGAATTCACCCCTCCACTTT | CAWTGGAGNSPLHF
TRBD1 | . | TRBJ1-1 | TRBV7-2 | TGTGCCAGCAGCTACAGGGGCGCTGAAGCTTTCTTT | CASSYRGAEAFF
. | . | TRBJ1-1 | TRBV6-5 | TGTGCCAGCAGTTCTGTGGGGGGGGCTTTCTTT | CASSSVGGAFF
TRBD2 | once | TRBJ2-2 | TRBV5-5 | TGTGCCAGCAGCTTGGCTTGGGCGGGAGTGGGCACCGGGGAGCTGTTTTTT | CASSLAWAGVGTGELFF
. | . | TRBJ1-3 | TRBV27 | TGTGCCAGCAGTTCCCGGGGAAGAACGGCTGGAAACACCATATATTTT | CASSSRGRTAGNTIYF
. | . | TRBJ1-1 | TRBV28 | TGTGCCAGCAGCCTTCCCTCACCATTCGACAGCTTGCGAGCTTTCTTT | CASSLPSPFDSLRAFF
TRBD1 | . | TRBJ1-1 | TRBV6-5 | TGTGCCAGCAGTAACAGGGGCACTGAAGCTTTCTTT | CASSNRGTEAFF
TRBD2 | few | TRBJ2-1 | TRBV7-9 | TGTGCCAGCAGCCTGACTAGCGGGGGGGCCGCCTACAATGAGCAGTTCTTC | CASSLTSGGAAYNEQFF
. | . | TRBJ2-1 | TRBV7-6 | TGTGCCAGCAGCCCCCGCGGAACGTTCTTACGGAACAATGAGCAGTTCTTC | CASSPRGTFLRNNEQFF
. | . | TRBJ2-5 | TRBV24-1 | TGTGCCACCAGTGATACCAAAGCAGGCCCACAGGAGACCCAGTACTTC | CATSDTKAGPQETQYF
TRBD2 | . | TRBJ2-2 | TRBV7-2 | TGTGCCAGCAGCTCGAGCGGGAGCGGGGAGCTGTTTTTT | CASSSSGSGELFF
TRBD1 | . | TRBJ1-1 | TRBV7-3 | TGTGCCAGCAGCTTATGGATCAGGGGGGACACTGAAGCTTTCTTT | CASSLWIRGDTEAFF
TRBD1 | . | TRBJ2-1 | TRBV6-5 | TGTGCCAGCAGAGACAGGGTCGCCTACAATGAGCAGTTCTTC | CASRDRVAYNEQFF
. | . | TRBJ1-4 | TRBV30 | TGTGCCTGGAGTCCGAAGCATAATGAAAAACTGTTTTTT | CAWSPKHNEKLFF
. | few | TRBJ1-2 | TRBV11-3 | TGTGCCAGCAGCCCCATTGTGGGGCCCTCCTATGGCTACACCTTC | CASSPIVGPSYGYTF
TRBD1 | once | TRBJ2-2 | TRBV5-5 | TGTGCCAGCACGGGGAAAGGAATAGGGGGCGGCACCGGGGAGCTGTTTTTT | CASTGKGIGGGTGELFF
. | . | TRBJ1-1 | TRBV10-1 | TGCGCCAGCAGTGAGAGGGGGAACCTACAGACTGGGAACACTGAAGCTTTCTTT | CASSERGNLQTGNTEAFF
TRBD2 | . | TRBJ2-1 | TRBV30 | TGTGCCTGGTCCCCGGGGGGGCCGCGCAATGAGCAGTTCTTC | CAWSPGGPRNEQFF
TRBD2 | . | TRBJ2-1 | TRBV5-5 | TGTGCCAGCAGCTTGGTAGGACTAGCGGGAGTCGATGAGCAGTTCTTC | CASSLVGLAGVDEQFF
. | . | TRBJ1-3 | TRBV19 | TGTGCCAGTAGTAAGCTTCTCTCTGGAAACACCATATATTTT | CASSKLLSGNTIYF
. | once | TRBJ1-2 | TRBV7-2 | TGTGCCAGCAGCCTATTCTATGGCTACACCTTC | CASSLFYGYTF
. | . | TRBJ1-6 | TRBV27 | TGTGCCAGCAGTTCCGGGGGGCATAATTCACCCCTCCACTTT | CASSSGGHNSPLHF
. | . | TRBJ1-1 | TRBV6-5 | TGTGCCAGCAGTTACCGGCAGGGATCAGCTTTCTTT | CASSYRQGSAFF
TRBD1 | . | TRBJ1-5 | TRBV11-1 | TGTGCCAGCAGCCGGACAGGGGGATTTCAGCCCCAGCATTTT | CASSRTGGFQPQHF
TRBD1 | . | TRBJ1-1 | TRBV11-1 | TGTGCCAGCACCGGGACAGCCACTGAAGCTTTCTTT | CASTGTATEAFF